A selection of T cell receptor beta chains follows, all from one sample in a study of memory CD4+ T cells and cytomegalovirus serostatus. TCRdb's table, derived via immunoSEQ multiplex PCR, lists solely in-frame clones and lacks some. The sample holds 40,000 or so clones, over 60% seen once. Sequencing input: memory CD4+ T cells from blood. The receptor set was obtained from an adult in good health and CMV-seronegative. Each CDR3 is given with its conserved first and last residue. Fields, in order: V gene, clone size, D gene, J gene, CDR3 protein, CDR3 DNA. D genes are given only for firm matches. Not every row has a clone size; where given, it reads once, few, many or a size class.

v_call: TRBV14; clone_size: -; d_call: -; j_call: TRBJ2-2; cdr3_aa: CASSQGTKGTGELFF; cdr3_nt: TGTGCCAGCAGCCAGGGGACAAAGGGGACCGGGGAGCTGTTTTTT
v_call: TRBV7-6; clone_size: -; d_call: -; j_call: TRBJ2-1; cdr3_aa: CASSLGIRGRRPNEQFF; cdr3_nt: TGTGCCAGCAGCTTAGGGATCAGGGGCCGCAGACCCAATGAGCAGTTCTTC
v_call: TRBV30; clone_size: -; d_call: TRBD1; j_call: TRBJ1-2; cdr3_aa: CAWRPAGTGVGYTF; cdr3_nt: TGTGCCTGGAGGCCGGCCGGGACAGGGGTCGGCTACACCTTC
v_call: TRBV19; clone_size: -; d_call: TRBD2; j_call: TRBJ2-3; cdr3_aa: CASSSRLAGGTDTQYF; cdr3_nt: TGTGCCAGTAGTTCCCGACTAGCGGGGGGAACAGATACGCAGTATTTT
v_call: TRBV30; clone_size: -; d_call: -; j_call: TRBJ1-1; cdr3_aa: CAWGQGNTEAFF; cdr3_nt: TGTGCCTGGGGGCAGGGGAACACTGAAGCTTTCTTT
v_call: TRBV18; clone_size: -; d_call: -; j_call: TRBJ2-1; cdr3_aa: CASSPAVGEQFF; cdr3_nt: TGTGCCAGCTCACCAGCAGTCGGCGAGCAGTTCTTC
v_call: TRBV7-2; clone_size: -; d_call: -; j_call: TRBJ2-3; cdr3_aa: CASSLEGRGPDTQYF; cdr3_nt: TGTGCCAGCAGCTTAGAGGGCAGGGGACCAGATACGCAGTATTTT
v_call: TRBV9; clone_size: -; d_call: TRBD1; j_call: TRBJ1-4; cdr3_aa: CASSVGRQGEKLFF; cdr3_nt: TGTGCCAGCAGCGTAGGTCGACAGGGGGAAAAACTGTTTTTT
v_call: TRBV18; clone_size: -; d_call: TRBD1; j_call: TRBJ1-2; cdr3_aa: CASSPGQGEYGYTF; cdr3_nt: TGTGCCAGCTCACCGGGACAGGGGGAGTATGGCTACACCTTC
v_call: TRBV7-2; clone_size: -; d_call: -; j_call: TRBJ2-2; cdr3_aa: CASSPNGAMNTGELFF; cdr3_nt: TGTGCCAGCAGCCCCAACGGGGCGATGAACACCGGGGAGCTGTTTTTT
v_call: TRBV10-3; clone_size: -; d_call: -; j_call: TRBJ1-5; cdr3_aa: CAISLSDSNQPQHF; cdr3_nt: TGTGCCATCAGTCTGTCAGATAGCAATCAGCCCCAGCATTTT
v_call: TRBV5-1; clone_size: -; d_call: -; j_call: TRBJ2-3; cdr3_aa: CASSLGLSTDTQYF; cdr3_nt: TGCGCCAGCAGCTTGGGACTTAGCACAGATACGCAGTATTTT
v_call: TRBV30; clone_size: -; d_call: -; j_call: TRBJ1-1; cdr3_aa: CAWSAPGNINTEAFF; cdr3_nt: TGTGCCTGGAGTGCTCCGGGGAACATAAACACTGAAGCTTTCTTT
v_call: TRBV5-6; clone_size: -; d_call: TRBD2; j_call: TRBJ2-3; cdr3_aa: CASSLVGLAVDTQYF; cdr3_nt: TGTGCCAGCAGCTTGGTCGGACTAGCGGTAGATACGCAGTATTTT
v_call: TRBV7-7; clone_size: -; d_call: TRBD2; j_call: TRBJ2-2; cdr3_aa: CASSPSAGGNLANTGELFF; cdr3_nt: TGTGCCAGCAGCCCATCAGCGGGGGGAAACCTCGCGAACACCGGGGAGCTGTTTTTT
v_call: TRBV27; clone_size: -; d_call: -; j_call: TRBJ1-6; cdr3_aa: CASRFSPSSYNSPLHF; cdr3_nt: TGTGCCAGCAGATTCTCCCCGAGCTCCTATAATTCACCCCTCCACTTT
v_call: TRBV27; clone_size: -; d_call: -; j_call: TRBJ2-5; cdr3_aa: CASSPATNRQETQYF; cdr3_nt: TGTGCCAGCAGTCCGGCGACTAACCGTCAAGAGACCCAGTACTTC
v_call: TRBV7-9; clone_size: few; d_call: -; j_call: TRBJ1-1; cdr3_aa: CASSLASGLRNTEAFF; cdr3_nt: TGTGCCAGCAGCTTAGCCTCGGGACTACGGAACACTGAAGCTTTCTTT
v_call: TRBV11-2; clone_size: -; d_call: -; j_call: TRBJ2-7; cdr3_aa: CASSLDTQVYEQYF; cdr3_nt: TGTGCCAGCAGCTTAGATACGCAGGTCTACGAGCAGTACTTC
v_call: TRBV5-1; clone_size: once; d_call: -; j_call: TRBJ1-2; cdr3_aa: CASSLLYLGYGYTF; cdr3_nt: TGCGCCAGCAGCTTGTTATATTTAGGCTATGGCTACACCTTC
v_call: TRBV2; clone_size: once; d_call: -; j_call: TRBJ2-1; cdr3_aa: CASSEREPSYNEQFF; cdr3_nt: TGTGCCAGCAGTGAACGGGAACCTTCCTACAATGAGCAGTTCTTC
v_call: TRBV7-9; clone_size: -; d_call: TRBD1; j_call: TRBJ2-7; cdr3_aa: CASSLDGQGVSLEQYF; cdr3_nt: TGTGCCAGCAGCTTAGACGGACAGGGGGTCTCCCTCGAGCAGTACTTC
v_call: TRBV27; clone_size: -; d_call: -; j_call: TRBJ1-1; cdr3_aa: CASSLQGPYTEAFF; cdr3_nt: TGTGCCAGCAGTTTACAGGGGCCCTACACTGAAGCTTTCTTT
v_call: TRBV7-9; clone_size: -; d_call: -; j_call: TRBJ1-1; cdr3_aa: CASSLALKDTEAFF; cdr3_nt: TGTGCCAGCAGCTTAGCGCTGAAGGACACTGAAGCTTTCTTT
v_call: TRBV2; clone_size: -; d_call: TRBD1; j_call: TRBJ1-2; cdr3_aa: CASRRDRGSYYGYTF; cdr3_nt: TGTGCCAGCAGAAGGGACAGGGGTAGTTACTATGGCTACACCTTC
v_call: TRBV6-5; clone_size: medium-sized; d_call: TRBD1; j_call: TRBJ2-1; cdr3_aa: CASSDPGGYNEQFF; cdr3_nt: TGTGCCAGCAGTGACCCAGGGGGCTACAATGAGCAGTTCTTC
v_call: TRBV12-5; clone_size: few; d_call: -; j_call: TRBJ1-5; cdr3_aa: CASGLRTVSGQPQHF; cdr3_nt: TGTGCTAGTGGTCTTCGGACAGTTTCGGGTCAGCCCCAGCATTTT
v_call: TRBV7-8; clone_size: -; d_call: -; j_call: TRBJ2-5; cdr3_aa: CASSLVGTGPETQYF; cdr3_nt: TGTGCCAGCAGCTTAGTTGGGACGGGGCCGGAGACCCAGTACTTC
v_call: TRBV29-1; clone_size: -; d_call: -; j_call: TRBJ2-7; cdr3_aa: CSAAQGRGEQYF; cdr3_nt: TGCAGCGCCGCACAGGGTCGTGGCGAGCAGTACTTT
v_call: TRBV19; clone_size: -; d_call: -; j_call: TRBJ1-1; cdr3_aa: CASSTGTQNTEAFF; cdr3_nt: TGTGCCAGTAGTACCGGGACTCAGAACACTGAAGCTTTCTTT
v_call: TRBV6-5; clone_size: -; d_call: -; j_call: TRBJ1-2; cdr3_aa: CASRLGGNYGYTF; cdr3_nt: TGTGCCAGCCGCCTGGGAGGGAACTATGGCTACACCTTC
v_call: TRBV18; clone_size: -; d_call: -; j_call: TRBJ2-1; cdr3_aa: CASSPMGPDVWGYNEQFF; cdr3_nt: TGTGCCAGCTCACCAATGGGACCGGACGTCTGGGGGTACAATGAGCAGTTCTTC
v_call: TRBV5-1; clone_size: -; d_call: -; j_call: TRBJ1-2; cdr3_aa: CASSLGEAGGYTF; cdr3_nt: TGCGCCAGCAGCTTGGGAGAAGCGGGCGGCTACACCTTC
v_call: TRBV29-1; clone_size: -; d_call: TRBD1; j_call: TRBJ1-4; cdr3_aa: CSVRTGGEKLFF; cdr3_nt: TGCAGCGTTCGGACAGGGGGGGAAAAACTGTTTTTT
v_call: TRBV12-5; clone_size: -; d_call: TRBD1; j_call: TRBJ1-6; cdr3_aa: CASGRDRGSPLHF; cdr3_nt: TGTGCTAGTGGTCGGGACAGGGGTTCACCCCTCCACTTT
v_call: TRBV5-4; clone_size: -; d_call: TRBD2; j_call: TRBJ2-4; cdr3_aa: CASSLGLAGAGDIQYF; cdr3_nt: TGTGCCAGCAGCTTGGGACTAGCGGGGGCCGGGGACATTCAGTACTTC
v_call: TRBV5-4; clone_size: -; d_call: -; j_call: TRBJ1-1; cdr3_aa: CASSLDPSMNTEAFF; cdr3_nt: TGTGCCAGCAGCTTGGACCCCTCTATGAACACTGAAGCTTTCTTT
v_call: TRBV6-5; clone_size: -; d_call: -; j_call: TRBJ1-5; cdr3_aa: CASSFRDQPQHF; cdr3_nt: TGTGCCAGCAGTTTCCGCGATCAGCCCCAGCATTTT